The 8 T cell receptor beta chains below were found in one sample sequenced in a study of CD8+ T cells in alopecia areata. RNA was isolated and reverse transcribed to cDNA, the sequencing template. Some clones are missing from TCRdb's copy, which holds only in-frame ones; the method was immunoSEQ multiplex PCR. Counted here are 150,000 to 200,000 clones, about 72% occurring once; the ten biggest clones make up over 9.5%. The input for sequencing was CD8+ T cells sorted from blood, taken at week 0. The receptors originated from a human donor with alopecia areata.

The chain links TRBV30 to TRBJ1-4; possible D gene TRBD1, 6 bases. The CDR3 contains 16 residues. Germline values: CDR1 GTSNPN, CDR2 SVGIG (reference sequence). The V end lost 3 bases, the J end lost 0 bases, and 14 bases lay between the germline ends. CDR3 sequence reads: CAWSRGPRTTNEKLFF. The CDR3 nucleotides are TGTGCCTGGAGCCGGGGGCCAAGAACAACTAATGAAAAACTGTTTTTT.

The V call is TRBV13, the J call TRBJ2-3; tentative D call: TRBD2 (6 bases). The CDR3 length is 12 residues. CDR1 is PRHDT and CDR2 is FYEKMQ in the germline V gene (reference sequence). Between the trimmed V and J ends, which lost 5 bases and 9 bases, there was a span of 12 bases. The DNA for the CDR3 is TGTGCCAGCAGCCCTGCGGGGTCGACGCAGTATTTT. Amino acids: CASSPAGSTQYF.

In the case of this clone: Germline is not matched at one junction end, which may reflect a read error. The chain links TRBV7-7 to TRBJ1-5, with D perhaps matching TRBD1 (5 bases). Germline-derived CDR1 and CDR2 are SSHAT and FNYEAQ (reference sequence). The CDR3 length is 15 residues. The CDR3 loop is CASSPVGGLGQPQHF. In DNA, the CDR3 is TGTGCTAGCAGCCCAGTTGGGGGATTGGGTCAGCCCCAGCATTTT.

This chain uses TRBV7-9 with TRBJ2-3, with a possible D match to TRBD1 (6 bases). The germline V and J ends were trimmed by 5 bases and 1 base, with 10 bases remaining between them. This CDR3 region has 14 residues. Germline CDR1 reads SEHNR; CDR2 reads FQNEAQ (reference sequence). CDR3 nucleotide sequence: TGTGCCAGCAGCGGCAGACAGGGCACAGATACGCAGTATTTT. Translating gives CASSGRQGTDTQYF.

The gene calls are TRBV7-2 and TRBJ2-2, with TRBD2 identical over 7 bases. Germline loops: CDR1 SGHTA, CDR2 FQGNSA. V lost 2 bases, J lost 5 bases, and 2 bases stayed unmatched. The CDR3 consists of 14 residues. The CDR3 sequence is CASSLRTRTGELFF. As DNA, the CDR3 is TGTGCCAGCAGCTTAAGGACTAGGACCGGGGAGCTGTTTTTT.

This clone was found a few times. The chain has TRBV7-3 and TRBJ1-6; TRBD1 agrees at 9 bases. Germline CDR1 reads SGHTA; CDR2 reads FQGTGA. Trimming at V came to 5 bases and at J to 7 bases, leaving 6 bases not matched to a gene. The CDR3 runs to 15 residues. CDR3 in DNA: TGTGCCAGCAGCGAAAACAGGGGGCGGAATTCACCCCTCCACTTT. It yields the protein CASSENRGRNSPLHF. The whole variable domain, filled in from reference TRBV7-3 and TRBJ1-6, reads GAGVSQTPSNKVTEKGKYVELRCDPISGHTALYWYRQSLGQGPEFLIYFQGTGAADDSGLPNDRFFAVRPEGSVSTLKIQRTERGDSAVYLCASSENRGRNSPLHFGNGTRLTVT.

This clone has more than one count but fewer than ten. The chain combines TRBV27 with TRBJ2-7, with a possible D match to TRBD1 (5 bases). V shed 6 bases and J shed 6 bases, with 18 bases lying between them. CDR3 length equals 14 residues. The germline V gene has CDR1 MNHEY and CDR2 SMNVEV (reference sequence). This CDR3 is CASSHGAESGEQYF. CDR3 bases: TGTGCCAGCAGCCATGGGGCAGAGTCTGGCGAGCAGTACTTC.

V usage is TRBV9 and J usage is TRBJ1-1; no clear D. The germline gives CDR1 SGDLS, CDR2 YYNGEE. Deletions cut 0 bases from V and 2 bases from J, with 11 bases between. The length of the CDR3 is 15 residues. CDR3 amino acids: CASSVVSATNTEAFF. The CDR3 DNA is TGTGCCAGCAGCGTAGTGTCGGCGACTAACACTGAAGCTTTCTTT.